This TCR beta chain was found in a study of chemoradiotherapy in HPV16-positive cancers. The overall study: A couple of HPV16-positive patients' cells yielded candidate HPV-specific clones and common motifs.

This clone was found once. Its antigen is not identified. The data were produced by immunoSEQ multiplex PCR, yet TCRdb's version contains in-frame clones alone and is incomplete. The sample has approximately 15,000 clones; 77% are singletons. Study conclusions and caveats: Candidate HPV-specific clones and E7-related TCR motifs grew in tumor during treatment. Functional assays defining HPV-specific T cells used only two HPV16-positive patients. In HPV16-positive patients, HPV-responsive T-cell expansion tracked better recurrence-free survival.

V lost 7 bases and J 3 bases, leaving 19 bases between the germline ends. The CDR3 sequence is 16 residues long. Germline-derived CDR1 and CDR2 are MDHEN and SYDVKM. This clonotype originated in a human donor with HPV-associated anogenital cancer. The rearrangement joins TRBV28 to TRBJ2-1; D is ambiguous. Sampling was carried out from a patient who underwent chemoradiotherapy. The CDR3, as DNA: TGTGCCAGCATCCCCAGGCAACCGGTCCACTACAATGAGCAGTTCTTC. It is translated as CASIPRQPVHYNEQFF.